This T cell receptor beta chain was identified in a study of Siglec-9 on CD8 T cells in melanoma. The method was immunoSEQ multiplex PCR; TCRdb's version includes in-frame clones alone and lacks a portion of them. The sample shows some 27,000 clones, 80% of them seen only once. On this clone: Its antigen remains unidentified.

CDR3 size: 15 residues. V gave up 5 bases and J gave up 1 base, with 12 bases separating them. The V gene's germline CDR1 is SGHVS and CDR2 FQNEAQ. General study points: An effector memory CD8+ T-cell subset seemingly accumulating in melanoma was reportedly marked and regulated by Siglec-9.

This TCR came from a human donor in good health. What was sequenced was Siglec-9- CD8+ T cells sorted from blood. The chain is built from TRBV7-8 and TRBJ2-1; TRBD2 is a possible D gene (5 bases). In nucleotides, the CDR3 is TGTGCCAGCAGCGCCCGACGGGAATCCTACAATGAGCAGTTCTTC. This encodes CASSARRESYNEQFF.